This TCR beta chain was documented in a study of blood T cell repertoires in COVID-19. Overall study: COVID-19 samples, acute and convalescent, were from the United States, Italy and Spain. Nucleic acid was either cDNA or gDNA, and it came from T cells, B-cell-depleted T cells, or PBMCs.

In the authors' workflow: Amplifying reference gene primers gave estimates of nucleated cell counts. Sequencing was performed with immunoSEQ multiplex PCR; in TCRdb, only in-frame clones are kept and a portion is missing. V and J calls and clone size are given by that table; D and trimming were obtained from the DNA. This table has 250,000 to 300,000 clones, around 86% appearing once. V shed 4 bases and J 6 bases; nucleotides not matched to a gene: 8. This CDR3 is 15 amino acids long. Germline V CDR1 and CDR2: MRHNA, SNTAGT. This clone was seen a few times. The sequenced material came from peripheral blood. The chain combines TRBV6-4 with TRBJ1-1; 10 positions agree with TRBD1. The TCR originated in a woman aged 25-40 years with active or convalescent COVID-19. Here the CDR3 reads CASSVSRDRGSEAFF. The CDR3 DNA is TGTGCCAGCAGTGTAAGCCGGGACAGGGGTTCTGAAGCTTTCTTT.